The clone carrying this TCR beta chain was seen only once. Losses at the gene ends were 6 bases for V and 3 bases for J; bases not matched to a gene: 9. CDR3 length equals 15 residues. Germline V gene data show CDR1 as MDHEN and CDR2 as SYDVKM. The record originates from a study of blood T cell repertoires in COVID-19. Sequenced by immunoSEQ multiplex PCR; TCRdb stores in-frame clones only, minus some. The data show 310,000 or so clones, just over 85% seen once. Sequencing was carried out using PBMCs or T cells enriched from blood (not recorded which). The TCR comes from a woman aged 18-35 years who had recovered from COVID-19. The chain employs TRBV28 and TRBJ1-1; the match to TRBD1 covers 8 bases. CDR3 nucleotides: TGTGCCAGCAGCTATCAGGGGGCCGTGTACACTGAAGCTTTCTTT. It is translated as CASSYQGAVYTEAFF.